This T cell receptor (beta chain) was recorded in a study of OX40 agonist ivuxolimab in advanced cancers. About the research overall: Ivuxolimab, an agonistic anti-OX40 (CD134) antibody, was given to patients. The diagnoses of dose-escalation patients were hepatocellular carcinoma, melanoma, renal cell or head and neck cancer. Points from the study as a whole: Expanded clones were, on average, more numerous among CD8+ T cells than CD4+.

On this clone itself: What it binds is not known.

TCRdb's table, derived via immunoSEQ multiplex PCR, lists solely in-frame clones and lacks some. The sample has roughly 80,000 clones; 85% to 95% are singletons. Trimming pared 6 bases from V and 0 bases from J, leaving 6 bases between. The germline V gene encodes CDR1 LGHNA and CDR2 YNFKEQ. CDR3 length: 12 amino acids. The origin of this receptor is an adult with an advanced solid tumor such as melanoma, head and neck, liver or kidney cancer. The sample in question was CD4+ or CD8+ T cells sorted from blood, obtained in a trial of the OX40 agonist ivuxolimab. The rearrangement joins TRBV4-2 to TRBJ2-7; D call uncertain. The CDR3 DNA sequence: TGTGCCAGCAGGGACGGCTCCTACGAGCAGTACTTC. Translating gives CASRDGSYEQYF.